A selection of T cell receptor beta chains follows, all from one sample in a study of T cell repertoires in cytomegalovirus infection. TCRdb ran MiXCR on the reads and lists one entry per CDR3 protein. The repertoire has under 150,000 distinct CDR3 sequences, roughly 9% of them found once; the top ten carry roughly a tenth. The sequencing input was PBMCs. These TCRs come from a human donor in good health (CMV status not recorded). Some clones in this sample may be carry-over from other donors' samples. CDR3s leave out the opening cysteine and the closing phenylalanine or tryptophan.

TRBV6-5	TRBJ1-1	ASSYSPWGVGDTEAF
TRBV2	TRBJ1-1	ASTSDGTEAF
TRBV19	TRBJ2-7	ASSQRTGYFYEQY
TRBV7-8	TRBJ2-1	ASSLGVKGSYNEQF
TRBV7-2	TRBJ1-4	ASSQVTQGKLF
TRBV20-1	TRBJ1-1	SARGGNEAF
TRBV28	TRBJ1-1	ASSLQATEAF
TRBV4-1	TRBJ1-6	ASSRDEAFRQGAIFYSPLH
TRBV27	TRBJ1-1	ASSFLGAGAEAF
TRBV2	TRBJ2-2	ASMPRGHTGELF
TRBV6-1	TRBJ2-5	ATVTQETQY
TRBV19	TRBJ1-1	ASSIRGSTNTEAF
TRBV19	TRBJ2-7	ASSTGTKYEQY
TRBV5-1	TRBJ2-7	ASSLLLAGGLIEQY
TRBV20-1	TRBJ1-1	SAPRVTEAF
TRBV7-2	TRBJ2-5	ASSLGWGHQGQETQY
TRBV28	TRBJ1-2	ASSLQGDGYT
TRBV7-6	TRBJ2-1	ASSEPGSYNEQF
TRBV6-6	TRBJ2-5	ASSYSDSGQETQY
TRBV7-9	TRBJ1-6	ASSSGQYNSPLH
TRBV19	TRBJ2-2	ASTPTEDQNTGELF
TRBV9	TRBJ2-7	ASSVGLGNEQY
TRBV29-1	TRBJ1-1	SVRTGTEAF
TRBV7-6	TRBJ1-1	ASSEGQGPPGTEAF
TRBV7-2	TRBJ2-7	ASSFSGRPSYEQY
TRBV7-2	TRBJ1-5	ASSLVESIGNQPQH
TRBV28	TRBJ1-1	ASRSLNTEAF
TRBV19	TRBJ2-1	ASSIEGRTSPPYNEQF
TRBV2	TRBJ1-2	ASSGRGDFLYGYT
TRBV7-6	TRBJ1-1	ASKSGRLENTEAF
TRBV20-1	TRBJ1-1	SARETGGPEAF
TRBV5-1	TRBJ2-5	ASTSALQETQY
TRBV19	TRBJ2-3	ASSIDGTGRGDTQY
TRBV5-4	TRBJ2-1	ASSFRGQGDNEQF
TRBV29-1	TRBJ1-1	SVLGSDTEAF
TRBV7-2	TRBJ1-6	ASSPGRASSSPLH
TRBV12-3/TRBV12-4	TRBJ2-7	ASSPPTGTYEQY
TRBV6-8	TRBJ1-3	ASSYSGSLSGNTIY
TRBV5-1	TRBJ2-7	ASSYSPGTETYEQY
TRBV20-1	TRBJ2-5	SASELVKETQY
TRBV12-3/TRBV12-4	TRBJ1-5	ASSLRQGYNQPQH
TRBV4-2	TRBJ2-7	ASSIRDSPDSEQY
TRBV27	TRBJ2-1	ASSLSRLAANHEQF
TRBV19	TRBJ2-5	ASSSLAIRDGQETQY
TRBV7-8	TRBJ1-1	ASSQPTGLNTEAF
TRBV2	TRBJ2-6	ASSARRGGGANVLT
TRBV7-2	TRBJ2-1	ASSFGGGADEQF